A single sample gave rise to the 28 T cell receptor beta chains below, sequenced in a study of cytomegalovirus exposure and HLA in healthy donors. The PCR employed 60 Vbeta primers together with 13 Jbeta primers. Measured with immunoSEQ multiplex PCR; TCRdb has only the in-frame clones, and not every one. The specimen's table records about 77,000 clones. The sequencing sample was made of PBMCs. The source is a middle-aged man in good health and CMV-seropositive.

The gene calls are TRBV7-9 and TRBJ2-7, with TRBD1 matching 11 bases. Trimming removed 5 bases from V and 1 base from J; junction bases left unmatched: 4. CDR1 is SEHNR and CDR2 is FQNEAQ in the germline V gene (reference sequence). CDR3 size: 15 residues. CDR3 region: CASSIGTGGSYEQYF. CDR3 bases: TGTGCCAGCAGCATCGGGACAGGGGGGTCCTACGAGCAGTACTTC.

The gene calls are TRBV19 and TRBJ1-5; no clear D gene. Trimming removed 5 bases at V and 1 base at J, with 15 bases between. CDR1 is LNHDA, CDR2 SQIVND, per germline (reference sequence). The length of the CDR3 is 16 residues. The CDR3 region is CASSGEPGLSNQPQHF. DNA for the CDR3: TGTGCCAGTAGTGGGGAGCCTGGACTGAGCAATCAGCCCCAGCATTTT.

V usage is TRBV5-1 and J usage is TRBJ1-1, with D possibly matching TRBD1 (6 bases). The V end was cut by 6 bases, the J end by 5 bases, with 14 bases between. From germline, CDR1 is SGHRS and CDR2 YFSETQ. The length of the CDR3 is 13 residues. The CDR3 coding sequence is TGCGCCAGCACCGACGGGACACGGACTGAAGCTTTCTTT. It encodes CASTDGTRTEAFF.

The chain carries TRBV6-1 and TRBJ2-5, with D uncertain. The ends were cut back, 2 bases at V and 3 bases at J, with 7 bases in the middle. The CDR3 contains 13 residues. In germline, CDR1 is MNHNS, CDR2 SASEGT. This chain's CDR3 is CASSERFEETQYF. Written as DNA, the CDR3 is TGTGCCAGCAGTGAACGGTTTGAAGAGACCCAGTACTTC.

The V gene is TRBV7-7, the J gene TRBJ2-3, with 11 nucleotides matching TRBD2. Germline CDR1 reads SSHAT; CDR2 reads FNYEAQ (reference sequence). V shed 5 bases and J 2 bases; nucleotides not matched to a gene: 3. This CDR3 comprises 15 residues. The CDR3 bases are TGTGCCAGCAGCCCACTAGCGGGGGCCACAGATACGCAGTATTTT. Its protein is CASSPLAGATDTQYF.

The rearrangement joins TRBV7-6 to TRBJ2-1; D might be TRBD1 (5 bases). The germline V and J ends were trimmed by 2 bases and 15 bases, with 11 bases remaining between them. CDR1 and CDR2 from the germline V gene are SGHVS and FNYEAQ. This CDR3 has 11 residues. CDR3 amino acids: CASSLRGPWFF. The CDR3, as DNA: TGTGCCAGCAGCTTAAGGGGCCCCTGGTTCTTC.

The CDR3 sequence is CASSRRGDTGELFF. The DNA for the CDR3 is TGTGCCAGCAGTCGGAGGGGCGACACCGGGGAGCTGTTTTTT. V usage is TRBV6-4 and J usage is TRBJ2-2, with D maybe TRBD2 (6 bases). The CDR3 is 14 amino acids. CDR1 MRHNA and CDR2 SNTAGT come from the germline V gene. V was trimmed by 5 bases and J by 3 bases, leaving 10 bases between them.

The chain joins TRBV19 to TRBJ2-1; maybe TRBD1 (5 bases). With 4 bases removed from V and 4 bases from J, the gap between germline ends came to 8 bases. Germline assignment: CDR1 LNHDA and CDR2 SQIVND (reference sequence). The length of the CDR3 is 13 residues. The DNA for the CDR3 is TGTGCCAGTAGTAAAGGGGTTTACAATGAGCAGTTCTTC. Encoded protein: CASSKGVYNEQFF.

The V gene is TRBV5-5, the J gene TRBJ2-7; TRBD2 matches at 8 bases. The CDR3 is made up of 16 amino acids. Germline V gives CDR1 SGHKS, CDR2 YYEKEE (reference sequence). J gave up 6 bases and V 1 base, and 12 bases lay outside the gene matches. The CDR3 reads CASSLYGGAGVGEQYV. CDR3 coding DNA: TGTGCCAGCAGCTTGTACGGGGGGGCGGGAGTAGGCGAGCAGTACGTC.

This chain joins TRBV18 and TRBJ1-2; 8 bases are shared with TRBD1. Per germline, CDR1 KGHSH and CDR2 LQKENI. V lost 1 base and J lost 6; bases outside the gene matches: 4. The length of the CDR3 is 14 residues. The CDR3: CASSPLSRGHGYTF. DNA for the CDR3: TGTGCCAGCTCACCACTAAGCAGGGGGCATGGCTACACCTTC.

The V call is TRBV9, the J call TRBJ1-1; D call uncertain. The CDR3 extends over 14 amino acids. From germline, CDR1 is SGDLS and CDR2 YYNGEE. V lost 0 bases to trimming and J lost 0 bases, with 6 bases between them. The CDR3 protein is CASSVGALNTEAFF. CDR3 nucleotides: TGTGCCAGCAGCGTAGGGGCCTTGAACACTGAAGCTTTCTTT.

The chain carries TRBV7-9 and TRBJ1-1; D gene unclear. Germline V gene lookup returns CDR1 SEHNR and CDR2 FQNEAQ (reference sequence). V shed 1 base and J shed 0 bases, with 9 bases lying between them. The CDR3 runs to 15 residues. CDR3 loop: CASSLVRDMNTEAFF. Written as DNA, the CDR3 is TGTGCCAGCAGCTTAGTGAGGGATATGAACACTGAAGCTTTCTTT.

CDR3 DNA: TGTGCCAGCAGTCGACTAGCACGGACAGATACGCAGTATTTT. It specifies CASSRLARTDTQYF. The chain combines TRBV2 with TRBJ2-3; TRBD2 matches 7 bases. The CDR3 extends over 14 amino acids. The V gene end was trimmed by 5 bases and the J gene end by 3 bases; junction bases not matched to a gene: 5. Germline V gives CDR1 SNHLY, CDR2 FYNNEI.

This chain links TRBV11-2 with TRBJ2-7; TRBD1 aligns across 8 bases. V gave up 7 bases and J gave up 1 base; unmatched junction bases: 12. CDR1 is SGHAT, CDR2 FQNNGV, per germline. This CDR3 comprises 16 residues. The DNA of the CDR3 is TGTGCCAGCACACCGAGGACAGGGAGGATTTCCTACGAGCAGTACTTC. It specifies CASTPRTGRISYEQYF.

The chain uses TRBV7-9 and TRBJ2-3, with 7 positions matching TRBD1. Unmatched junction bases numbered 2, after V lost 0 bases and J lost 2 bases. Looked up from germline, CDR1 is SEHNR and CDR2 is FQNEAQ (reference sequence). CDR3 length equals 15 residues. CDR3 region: CASSLAGQLTDTQYF. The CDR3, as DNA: TGTGCCAGCAGCTTAGCGGGACAGCTCACAGATACGCAGTATTTT.

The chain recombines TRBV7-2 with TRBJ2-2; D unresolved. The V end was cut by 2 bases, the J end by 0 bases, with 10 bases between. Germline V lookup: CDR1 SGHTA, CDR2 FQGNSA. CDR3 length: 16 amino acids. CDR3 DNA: TGTGCCAGCAGCTTAAACCTACGCGCGAACACCGGGGAGCTGTTTTTT. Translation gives CASSLNLRANTGELFF.

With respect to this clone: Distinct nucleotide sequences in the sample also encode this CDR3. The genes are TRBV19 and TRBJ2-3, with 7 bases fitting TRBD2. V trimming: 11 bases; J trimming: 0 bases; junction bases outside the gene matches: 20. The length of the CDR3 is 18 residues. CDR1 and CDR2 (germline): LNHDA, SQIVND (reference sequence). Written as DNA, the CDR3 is TGTGCCCATAGGAAGTTGGAGGGTCTAGCGGTTAGCACAGATACGCAGTATTTT. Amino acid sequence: CAHRKLEGLAVSTDTQYF. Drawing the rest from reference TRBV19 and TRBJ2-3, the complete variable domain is DGGITQSPKYLFRKEGQNVTLSCEQNLNHDAMYWYRQDPGQGLRLIYYSQIVNDFQKGDIAEGYSVSREKKESFPLTVTSAQKNPTAFYLCAHRKLEGLAVSTDTQYFGPGTRLTVL.

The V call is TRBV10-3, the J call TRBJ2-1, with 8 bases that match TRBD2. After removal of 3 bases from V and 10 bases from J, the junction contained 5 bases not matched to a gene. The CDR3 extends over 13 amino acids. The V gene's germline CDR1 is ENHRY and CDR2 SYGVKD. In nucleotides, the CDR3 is TGTGCCATCAGTGATAGCGGGGAAGGAGAGCAGTTCTTC. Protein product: CAISDSGEGEQFF.

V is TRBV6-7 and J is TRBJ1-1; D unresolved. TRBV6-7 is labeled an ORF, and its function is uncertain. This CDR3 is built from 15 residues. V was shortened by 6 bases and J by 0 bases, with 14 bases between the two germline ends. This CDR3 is CASSTLLSMNTEAFF. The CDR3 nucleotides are TGTGCCAGCAGCACCCTTCTAAGCATGAACACTGAAGCTTTCTTT.

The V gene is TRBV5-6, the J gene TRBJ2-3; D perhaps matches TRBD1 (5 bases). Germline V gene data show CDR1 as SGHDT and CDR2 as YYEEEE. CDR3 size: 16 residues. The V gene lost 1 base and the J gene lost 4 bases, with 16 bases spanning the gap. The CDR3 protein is CASSLRVYLGADTQYF. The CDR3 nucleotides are TGTGCCAGCAGCTTGAGGGTCTACTTAGGGGCAGATACGCAGTATTTT.

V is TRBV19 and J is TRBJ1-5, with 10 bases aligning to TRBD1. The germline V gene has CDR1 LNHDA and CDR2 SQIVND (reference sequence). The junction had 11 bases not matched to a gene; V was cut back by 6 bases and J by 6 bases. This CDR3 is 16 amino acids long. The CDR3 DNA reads TGTGCCAGTAGCCCGACAGGGGGCGGCCTAGGTCAGCCCCAGCATTTT. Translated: CASSPTGGGLGQPQHF.

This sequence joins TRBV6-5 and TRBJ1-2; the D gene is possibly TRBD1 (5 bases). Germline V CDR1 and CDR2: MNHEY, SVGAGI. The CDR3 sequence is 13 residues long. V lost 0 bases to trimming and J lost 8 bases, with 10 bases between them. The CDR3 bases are TGTGCCAGCAGTTACTCCCCCAGGGTCGGCTACACCTTC. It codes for CASSYSPRVGYTF.

CDR3 nucleotide sequence: TGTGCCTGGAGTGTTGGGACAGTGAATCAGCCCCAGCATTTT. This sequence encodes CAWSVGTVNQPQHF. The rearrangement links TRBV30 to TRBJ1-5, with 7 bases lining up with TRBD1. The length of the CDR3 is 14 residues. Germline trimming cut 0 bases from V and 4 bases from J; bases unmatched to any gene: 3. Germline V CDR1 and CDR2: GTSNPN, SVGIG (reference sequence).

CDR3 protein: CASPDRDSNQPQHF. The CDR3, as DNA: TGTGCCAGCCCTGACAGAGATAGCAATCAGCCCCAGCATTTT. The chain recombines TRBV25-1 with TRBJ1-5; tentatively, D is TRBD1 (5 bases). The V gene's germline CDR1 is MGHDK and CDR2 SYGVNS. The V and J ends lost 8 bases and 0 bases respectively, with 11 bases between them. This CDR3 has 14 amino acids.

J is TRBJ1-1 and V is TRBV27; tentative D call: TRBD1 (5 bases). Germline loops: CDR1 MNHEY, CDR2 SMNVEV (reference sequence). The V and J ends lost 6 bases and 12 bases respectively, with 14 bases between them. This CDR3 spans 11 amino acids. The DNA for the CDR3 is TGTGCCAGCAGCCGAGGGACTAGCTCTTTCTTT. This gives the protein CASSRGTSSFF.

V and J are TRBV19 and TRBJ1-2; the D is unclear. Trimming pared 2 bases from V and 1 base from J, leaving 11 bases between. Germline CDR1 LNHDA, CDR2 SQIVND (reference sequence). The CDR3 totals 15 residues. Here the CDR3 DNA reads TGTGCCAGTAGTATAAGAAAACAGAATAACTATGGCTACACCTTC. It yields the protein CASSIRKQNNYGYTF.

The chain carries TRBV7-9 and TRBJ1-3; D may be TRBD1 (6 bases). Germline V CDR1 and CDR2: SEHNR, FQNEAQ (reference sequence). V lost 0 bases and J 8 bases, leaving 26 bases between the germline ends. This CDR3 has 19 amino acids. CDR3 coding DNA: TGTGCCAGCAGCTTAGCCTCAGGGGAGAGAAAGGTGGGATTGGACACCATATATTTT. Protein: CASSLASGERKVGLDTIYF.

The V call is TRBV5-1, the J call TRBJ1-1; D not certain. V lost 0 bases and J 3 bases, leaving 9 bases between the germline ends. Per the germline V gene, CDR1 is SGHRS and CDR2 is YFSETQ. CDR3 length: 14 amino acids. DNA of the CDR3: TGCGCCAGCAGCTTGGGGGTGAGGGACACTGAAGCTTTCTTT. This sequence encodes CASSLGVRDTEAFF.